These 11 T cell receptor beta chains were all obtained from the same sample, sequenced in a study of metastatic and nonmetastatic thyroid tumors. None of the patients had undergone any treatment ahead of thyroid surgery. TCRdb re-analyzed the PCR reads using MiXCR. The table shows 60,000 to 75,000 clones, with approximately 4.1% occurring only once. The sample comprised blood. Receptors were obtained from a female donor with papillary thyroid cancer or a benign thyroid nodule (not recorded which). Some clones in this sample may be carry-over from other donors' samples.

There are many counts of this clone. The rearrangement joins TRBV6-1 to TRBJ2-1; D perhaps matches TRBD2 (5 bases). The V end was cut by 4 bases, the J end by 2 bases, with 21 bases between. Germline V CDR1 and CDR2: MNHNS, SASEGT. The CDR3 is 18 residues long. The CDR3: CASSASLPHIFTYNEQFF. Here the CDR3 DNA reads TGTGCCAGCAGTGCTAGCCTCCCCCACATTTTTACCTACAATGAGCAGTTCTTC.

The V gene is TRBV2, the J gene TRBJ2-7; D gene unclear. V was pared by 2 bases and J by 3 bases, with 11 bases between. The CDR3 is made up of 14 amino acids. Germline V gene data show CDR1 as SNHLY and CDR2 as FYNNEI. The CDR3 loop is CASSESWGNYEQYF. The DNA of the CDR3 is TGTGCCAGCAGTGAATCGTGGGGTAACTACGAGCAGTACTTC.

The chain's CDR3 is CSASLNPGQGHEQFF. The CDR3 nucleotides read TGCAGTGCTAGCTTGAACCCGGGACAGGGCCATGAGCAGTTCTTC. The rearrangement joins TRBV20-1 to TRBJ2-1, with 9 nucleotides matching TRBD1. Germline CDR1 and CDR2: DFQATT and SNEGSKA (reference sequence). The CDR3 is 15 amino acids. V gave up 3 bases and J gave up 8 bases; unmatched junction bases: 11.

This clone was detected only a few times. The chain recombines TRBV7-6 with TRBJ2-1; 7 nucleotides line up with TRBD2. From germline, CDR1 is SGHVS and CDR2 FNYEAQ. Trimming at V came to 6 bases and at J to 4 bases, leaving 9 bases not matched to a gene. This CDR3 is built from 15 residues. In nucleotides, the CDR3 is TGTGCCAGCAGACTAAGCGGGAATGTATACAATGAGCAGTTCTTC. Residues: CASRLSGNVYNEQFF.

With respect to this clone: A much larger clonotype is one base distant, so this may be a read error. Other nucleotide sequences from this sample produce the same CDR3. The chain uses TRBV20-1 and TRBJ2-1; D is ambiguous. The CDR3 consists of 16 residues. The germline V and J ends were trimmed by 0 bases and 5 bases, with 17 bases remaining between them. Germline V gene data show CDR1 as DFQATT and CDR2 as SNEGSKA (reference sequence). The CDR3 loop is CSARDGGRILHNEQFF. The DNA of the CDR3 is TGCAGTGCTAGAGATGGTGGCAGGATCCTGCACAATGAGCAGTTCTTC.

This clone was counted at least ten times. This chain uses TRBV7-3 with TRBJ1-6; maybe TRBD1 (6 bases). The CDR3 has 12 amino acids. CDR1 and CDR2 from the germline V gene are SGHTA and FQGTGA. Trimming pared 9 bases from V and 10 bases from J, leaving 13 bases between. CDR3 coding DNA: TGTGCCAGACCCTGGACAGTCTCACCCCTCCACTTT. Its translation is CARPWTVSPLHF.

The chain recombines TRBV6-1 with TRBJ2-3, with 10 bases aligning to TRBD2. This CDR3 has 15 amino acids. V lost 7 bases, J lost 4 bases, and 8 bases stayed unmatched. Per the germline V gene, CDR1 is MNHNS and CDR2 is SASEGT. The chain's CDR3 is CASIQSSGGPDTQYF. CDR3 bases: TGTGCCAGCATCCAATCTAGCGGGGGTCCAGATACGCAGTATTTT.

The chain carries TRBV20-1 and TRBJ2-1, with D perhaps TRBD2 (5 bases). CDR3 size: 16 residues. Germline assignment: CDR1 DFQATT and CDR2 SNEGSKA (reference sequence). The V gene lost 0 bases and the J gene lost 4 bases, with 16 bases spanning the gap. The CDR3 nucleotides are TGCAGTGCTAGAGATGAGGCGGGCTCCTCTTACAATGAGCAGTTCTTC. Its translation: CSARDEAGSSYNEQFF.

This clone was detected many times. The chain links TRBV6-5 to TRBJ2-1; 10 bases are a match to TRBD2. Looked up from germline, CDR1 is MNHEY and CDR2 is SVGAGI. CDR3 size: 17 residues. The J segment lost 6 bases and the V segment lost 2 bases, leaving 10 bases of the junction unmatched. CDR3 sequence reads: CASSYTASGSKGNEQFF. The CDR3 DNA is TGTGCCAGCAGTTACACGGCTAGCGGGAGTAAAGGCAATGAGCAGTTCTTC.

This clone was detected ten times or more. The V gene is TRBV7-8, the J gene TRBJ2-2; D may be TRBD1 (6 bases). The CDR3 extends over 14 amino acids. Germline V gives CDR1 SGHVS, CDR2 FQNEAQ. V lost 2 bases, J lost 7 bases, and 11 bases lay in between. The CDR3 coding sequence is TGTGCCAGCAGCTTAAGGGGGTTCGGCGGGGAGCTGTTTTTT. It translates to CASSLRGFGGELFF.

In this sample, this clone turned up many times. The chain combines TRBV20-1 with TRBJ2-5; D possibly corresponds to TRBD1 (6 bases). In germline, CDR1 is DFQATT, CDR2 SNEGSKA (reference sequence). The CDR3 runs 12 residues. Trimming left V 6 bases short and J 5 bases short, with 13 bases between. DNA for the CDR3: TGCAGTGCGAGTAGGGGGAGTGAGACCCAGTACTTC. This sequence encodes CSASRGSETQYF.